The rows below give T cell receptor beta chains drawn from one sample of a study of beta chain features in type 1 diabetes. TCRdb's copy holds only in-frame clones and misses some; the assay was immunoSEQ multiplex PCR. This table has 250,000 to 350,000 clones, 13% to 15% appearing once. Source material: central memory CD4+ T cells from blood. These receptors all come from a man aged 25 to 40 in good health. Each CDR3 is given with its conserved first and last residue. The D gene is left open where the match is weak. Not all rows give a size; the values are once, few, many and, for expanded clones, a class.

j_gene	abundance	v_gene	d_gene	CDR3aa	CDR3nt
TRBJ1-2	NA	TRBV10-3	TRBD1	CAIRTGDYGYTF	TGTGCCATCAGAACAGGGGACTATGGCTACACCTTC
TRBJ2-5	few	TRBV7-7	TRBD2	CASSHGAGDGETQYF	TGCGCCAGCAGCCACGGAGCGGGGGACGGAGAGACCCAGTACTTC
TRBJ2-3	NA	TRBV9	TRBD2	CASVRGGPGDTQYF	TGTGCCAGCGTACGGGGGGGCCCGGGAGATACGCAGTATTTT
TRBJ1-1	NA	TRBV28	NA	CASSLTEDTEAFF	TGTGCCAGCAGTCTTACAGAGGACACTGAAGCTTTCTTT
TRBJ1-5	NA	TRBV18	NA	CASSPTSGAHQPQHF	TGTGCCAGCTCACCAACCTCAGGGGCCCATCAGCCCCAGCATTTT
TRBJ1-5	few	TRBV4-2	NA	CASSQDSGNNQPQHF	TGTGCCAGCAGCCAAGATTCGGGGAACAATCAGCCCCAGCATTTT
TRBJ2-3	NA	TRBV11-3	TRBD2	CASSPGRGLAATDTQYF	TGTGCCAGCAGCCCGGGGCGCGGACTAGCGGCCACAGATACGCAGTATTTT
TRBJ2-4	few	TRBV30	NA	CAWSGIPTGSNIQYF	TGTGCCTGGAGTGGAATCCCGACAGGATCAAACATTCAGTACTTC
TRBJ2-1	NA	TRBV5-6	NA	CASSRIRNEQFF	TGTGCCAGCAGCCGCATTCGGAATGAGCAGTTCTTC
TRBJ1-5	few	TRBV30	TRBD1	CAWSGATGGAGASQPQHF	TGTGCCTGGAGTGGTGCGACAGGGGGCGCCGGGGCCTCTCAGCCCCAGCATTTT
TRBJ2-3	NA	TRBV5-1	TRBD2	CASSSGTSGISTDTQYF	TGCGCCAGCAGTTCCGGGACTAGCGGAATAAGCACAGATACGCAGTATTTT
TRBJ2-7	few	TRBV5-1	NA	CASSRSQESSYEQYF	TGCGCCAGCAGCCGAAGTCAGGAGAGCTCCTACGAGCAGTACTTC
TRBJ1-2	NA	TRBV6-5	NA	CASSSRGKGHYGYTF	TGTGCCAGCAGTTCCCGGGGAAAGGGTCACTATGGCTACACCTTC
TRBJ1-1	many	TRBV4-3	NA	CASSQERSVGTEAFF	TGCGCCAGCAGCCAAGAAAGGTCTGTCGGTACTGAAGCTTTCTTT
TRBJ2-7	NA	TRBV5-1	TRBD2	CASSLEAGGPYEQYF	TGCGCCAGCAGCTTGGAAGCGGGGGGCCCCTACGAGCAGTACTTC
TRBJ2-1	few	TRBV6-5	NA	CASRASLQSGEQFF	TGTGCCAGCAGGGCAAGTCTTCAGTCCGGTGAGCAGTTCTTC
TRBJ2-3	NA	TRBV21-1	NA	CASSKGVADGVFPTDTQYF	TGTGCCAGCAGCAAAGGGGTGGCAGACGGGGTCTTTCCCACAGATACGCAGTATTTT
TRBJ2-2	few	TRBV7-2	NA	CASSFAGNTGELFF	TGTGCCAGCAGCTTCGCAGGGAACACCGGGGAGCTGTTTTTT
TRBJ2-1	few	TRBV5-5	NA	CASSLAWDGKAVRFF	TGTGCCAGCAGCTTGGCCTGGGATGGCAAGGCGGTGCGGTTCTTC
TRBJ2-1	NA	TRBV7-2	TRBD2	CASSSRGRGSNEQFF	TGTGCCAGCAGCTCTCGCGGGAGAGGAAGCAATGAGCAGTTCTTC
TRBJ1-1	few	TRBV7-2	NA	CASSPQANTEAFF	TGTGCCAGCAGCCCACAGGCGAACACTGAAGCTTTCTTT
TRBJ1-2	NA	TRBV4-3	NA	CASSQDPQGGANYGYTF	TGCGCCAGCAGCCAAGACCCACAGGGAGGGGCGAACTATGGCTACACCTTC
TRBJ1-6	NA	TRBV11-3	TRBD1	CASSLTGGTPLHF	TGTGCCAGCAGCCTGACAGGGGGAACACCCCTCCACTTT
TRBJ2-3	NA	TRBV5-4	TRBD2	CASSPSGGAVDTQYF	TGTGCCAGCAGCCCTAGCGGGGGGGCAGTAGATACGCAGTATTTT
TRBJ1-1	few	TRBV7-3	NA	CASSRAGTVNTEAFF	TGTGCCAGCAGCCGCGCCGGGACGGTGAACACTGAAGCTTTCTTT
TRBJ2-1	NA	TRBV9	TRBD2	CASSVGGGNYNEQFF	TGTGCCAGCAGCGTAGGCGGGGGGAACTACAATGAGCAGTTCTTC
TRBJ1-1	few	TRBV25-1	NA	CASSEYRGNTEAFF	TGTGCCAGCAGTGAATACAGGGGGAACACTGAAGCTTTCTTT
TRBJ2-6	NA	TRBV6-5	NA	CASIKPGANVLTF	TGTGCCAGCATAAAGCCTGGGGCCAACGTCCTGACTTTC
TRBJ2-5	NA	TRBV6-5	TRBD2	CASSSRGSGRYETQYF	TGTGCCAGCAGTTCCAGGGGGAGCGGGAGGTACGAGACCCAGTACTTC
TRBJ2-5	few	TRBV5-6	NA	CASSFRSRQETQYF	TGTGCCAGCAGCTTTAGATCCAGGCAAGAGACCCAGTACTTC
TRBJ2-5	few	TRBV7-7	TRBD1	CASSFGRRDRGQETQYF	TGTGCCAGCAGCTTTGGCCGTAGGGACAGGGGCCAAGAGACCCAGTACTTC
TRBJ2-3	few	TRBV19	TRBD2	CASSITSGDTDTQYF	TGTGCCAGTAGTATTACTAGCGGGGACACAGATACGCAGTATTTT
TRBJ1-3	NA	TRBV13	NA	CASSSGYLPGNTIYF	TGTGCCAGCAGCTCCGGCTACTTACCAGGAAACACCATATATTTT
TRBJ2-4	NA	TRBV28	NA	CASTPAVAKNIQYF	TGTGCCAGCACTCCCGCGGTAGCCAAAAACATTCAGTACTTC
TRBJ2-3	few	TRBV19	TRBD2	CASSTSGLAGGHTQYF	TGTGCCAGTAGTACCTCGGGACTAGCGGGGGGTCATACGCAGTATTTT
TRBJ2-3	few	TRBV5-1	NA	CASSADRDATDTQYF	TGCGCCAGCAGCGCGGACCGGGACGCCACAGATACGCAGTATTTT
TRBJ1-1	few	TRBV7-9	NA	CAVRNTEAFF	TGTGCCGTCCGGAACACTGAAGCTTTCTTT
TRBJ2-5	NA	TRBV11-3	TRBD1	CASSRGQGETQYF	TGTGCCAGCAGCCGGGGACAGGGAGAGACCCAGTACTTC
TRBJ2-2	NA	TRBV19	NA	CASSIARTNTGELFF	TGTGCCAGTAGTATTGCCCGAACGAACACCGGGGAGCTGTTTTTT
TRBJ2-2	few	TRBV7-2	NA	CASSRNTGELFF	TGTGCCAGCAGCCGTAATACCGGGGAGCTGTTTTTT
TRBJ2-1	NA	TRBV2	TRBD2	CASSEARLAGARNEQFF	TGTGCCAGCAGTGAAGCTAGGCTAGCGGGAGCTCGAAATGAGCAGTTCTTC
TRBJ2-7	NA	TRBV11-2	NA	CASSWPELASYEQYF	TGTGCCAGCAGCTGGCCGGAACTAGCCTCCTACGAGCAGTACTTC
TRBJ2-7	few	TRBV11-2	NA	CASSQLRSAYEQYF	TGTGCCAGCAGCCAACTTCGTTCTGCCTACGAGCAGTACTTC
TRBJ1-1	few	TRBV9	NA	CASSAGQMNTEAFF	TGTGCCAGCAGCGCCGGACAGATGAACACTGAAGCTTTCTTT
TRBJ2-5	NA	TRBV5-4	TRBD2	CASSYRGGRETQYF	TGTGCCAGCAGCTACCGGGGGGGCCGGGAGACCCAGTACTTC
TRBJ1-3	few	TRBV6-5	NA	CASSYSMAGAGNTIYF	TGTGCCAGCAGTTACTCGATGGCAGGGGCTGGAAACACCATATATTTT
TRBJ2-2	NA	TRBV11-2	NA	CASSLRRVLAGELFF	TGTGCCAGCAGCTTAAGGCGGGTGTTGGCCGGGGAGCTGTTTTTT
TRBJ1-2	few	TRBV29-1	TRBD1	CSVDPFSDRGYYGYTF	TGCAGCGTTGACCCCTTCTCCGACAGGGGTTATTATGGCTACACCTTC
TRBJ2-1	NA	TRBV4-2	NA	CASSQDYGGSYNEQFF	TGTGCCAGCAGCCAAGATTACGGGGGCTCCTACAATGAGCAGTTCTTC
TRBJ2-5	few	TRBV18	TRBD2	CASSPLGLAGGETQYF	TGTGCCAGCTCACCACTGGGACTAGCGGGAGGGGAGACCCAGTACTTC
TRBJ1-1	once	TRBV27	NA	CASGQQGGNTEAFF	TGTGCCAGCGGTCAACAGGGAGGGAACACTGAAGCTTTCTTT